This T cell receptor (beta chain) comes out of a study of shared clonotypes between healthy human individuals. Germline V gene sequence: CDR1 SGDLS, CDR2 YYNGEE. The CDR3 spans 13 residues. Trimming at V came to 4 bases and at J to 9 bases, leaving 4 bases not matched to a gene. Sequenced by immunoSEQ multiplex PCR; TCRdb stores in-frame clones only, minus some. This table has roughly 2.6 million clones, about 92% appearing once. Those who donated, Caucasian adults without exception, all lived in Nashville, Tennessee. This chain joins TRBV9 and TRBJ2-1, with 10 bases aligning to TRBD2. The sequenced sample was naive CD4+ T cells sorted from blood. Regarding subset: CD45RA+ positively selected. This clonotype was obtained from a man between 18 and 29 years old in good health. The CDR3: CASSPRLAGEQFF. CDR3 DNA: TGTGCCAGCAGCCCACGACTAGCGGGTGAGCAGTTCTTC.